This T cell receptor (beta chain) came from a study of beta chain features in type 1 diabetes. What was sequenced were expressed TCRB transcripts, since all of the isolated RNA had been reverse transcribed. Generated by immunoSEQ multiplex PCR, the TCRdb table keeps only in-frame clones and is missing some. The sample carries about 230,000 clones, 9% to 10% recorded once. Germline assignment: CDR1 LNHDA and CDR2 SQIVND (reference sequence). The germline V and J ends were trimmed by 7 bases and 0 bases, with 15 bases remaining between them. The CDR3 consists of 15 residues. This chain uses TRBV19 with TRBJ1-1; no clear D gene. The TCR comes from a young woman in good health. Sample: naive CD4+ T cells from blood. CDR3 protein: CASIMSPRMNTEAFF. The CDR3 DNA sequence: TGTGCCAGTATAATGAGCCCTAGAATGAACACTGAAGCTTTCTTT.